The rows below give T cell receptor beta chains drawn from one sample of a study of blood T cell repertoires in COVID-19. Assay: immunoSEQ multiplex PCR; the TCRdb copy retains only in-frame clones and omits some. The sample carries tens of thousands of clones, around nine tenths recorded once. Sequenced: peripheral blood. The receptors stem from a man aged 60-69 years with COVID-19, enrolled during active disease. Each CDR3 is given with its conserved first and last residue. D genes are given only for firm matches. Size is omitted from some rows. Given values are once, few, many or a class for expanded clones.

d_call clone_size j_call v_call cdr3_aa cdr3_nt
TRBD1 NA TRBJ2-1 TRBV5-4 CASSYDRGVYNEQFF TGTGCCAGCAGCTATGACAGGGGGGTCTACAATGAGCAGTTCTTC
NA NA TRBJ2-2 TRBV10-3 CAISVAGAANTGELFF TGTGCCATCAGTGTTGCGGGGGCGGCGAACACCGGGGAGCTGTTTTTT
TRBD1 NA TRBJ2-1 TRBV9 CASSLKQGLTNEQFF TGTGCCAGCAGCCTAAAACAGGGGTTGACGAATGAGCAGTTCTTC
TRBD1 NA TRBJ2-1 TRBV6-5 CASSSGGSSYNEQFF TGTGCCAGCAGTTCAGGGGGCTCCTCTTACAATGAGCAGTTCTTC
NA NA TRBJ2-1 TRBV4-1 CASSHQATRVSYNEQFF TGCGCCAGCAGCCATCAAGCCACTAGGGTCTCCTACAATGAGCAGTTCTTC
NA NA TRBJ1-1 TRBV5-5 CASNKGVPSEAFF TGTGCCAGCAACAAAGGAGTACCTTCAGAAGCTTTCTTT
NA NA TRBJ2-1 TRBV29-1 CSVEPFKLSSYNEQFF TGCAGCGTTGAACCCTTTAAGCTAAGCTCCTACAATGAGCAGTTCTTC
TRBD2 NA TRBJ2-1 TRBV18 CASSPGLDYNEQFF TGTGCCAGCTCACCGGGACTAGACTACAATGAGCAGTTCTTC
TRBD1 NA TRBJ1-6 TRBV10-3 CAITPGGGSPLHF TGTGCCATCACCCCAGGGGGCGGATCACCCCTCCACTTT
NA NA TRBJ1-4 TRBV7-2 CASSHDRNNEKLFF TGTGCCAGCAGCCACGACAGGAATAATGAAAAACTGTTTTTT
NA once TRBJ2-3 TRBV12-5 CASGLYPDSESSTDTQYF TGTGCTAGTGGTTTGTATCCCGACAGCGAGTCTAGCACAGATACGCAGTATTTT
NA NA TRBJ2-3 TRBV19 CASSRFRDKRPDTQYF TGTGCCAGTAGTAGGTTTCGGGACAAGCGGCCAGATACGCAGTATTTT
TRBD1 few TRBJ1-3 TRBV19 CASSIEGASGNTIYF TGTGCCAGTAGTATCGAGGGGGCCTCCGGAAACACCATATATTTT
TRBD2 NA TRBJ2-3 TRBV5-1 CASSLGTSGSPDTQYF TGCGCCAGCAGCTTGGGGACTAGCGGGAGCCCAGATACGCAGTATTTT
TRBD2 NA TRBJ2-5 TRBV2 CASIKGPGRVQETQYF TGTGCCAGCATTAAGGGGCCGGGGAGGGTACAAGAGACCCAGTACTTC
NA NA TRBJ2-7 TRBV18 CASSPERPYEQYF TGTGCCAGCTCACCGGAGCGGCCCTACGAGCAGTACTTC
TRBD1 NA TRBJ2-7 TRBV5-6 CASIFRGQGAYEQYF TGTGCCAGCATCTTTAGGGGGCAGGGGGCCTACGAGCAGTACTTC
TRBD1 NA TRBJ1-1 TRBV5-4 CASSSPDRVGTEAFF TGTGCCAGCAGCTCTCCCGACAGGGTAGGAACTGAAGCTTTCTTT
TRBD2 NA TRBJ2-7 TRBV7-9 CASSLGTSGTYEQYF TGTGCCAGCAGCTTGGGTACTAGCGGGACCTACGAGCAGTACTTC
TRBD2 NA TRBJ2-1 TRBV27 CASGASGNGEQFF TGTGCCAGCGGAGCTAGCGGGAATGGTGAGCAGTTCTTC
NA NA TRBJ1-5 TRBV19 CASARGPDQPQHF TGTGCCAGCGCTCGGGGTCCGGATCAGCCCCAGCATTTT
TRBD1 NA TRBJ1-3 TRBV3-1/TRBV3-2 CASSPDRVAGNTIYF TGTGCCAGCAGCCCCGACAGGGTGGCAGGAAACACCATATATTTT
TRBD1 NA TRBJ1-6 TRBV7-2 CASSRQGGGGNSPLHF TGTGCCAGCAGCAGACAGGGCGGAGGTGGGAATTCACCCCTCCACTTT
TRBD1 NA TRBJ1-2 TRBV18 CASSPAGTGGGYTF TGTGCCAGCTCACCAGCCGGGACAGGGGGAGGCTACACCTTC
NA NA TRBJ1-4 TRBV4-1 CASSPAWTAGEKLFF TGCGCCAGCAGCCCCGCTTGGACGGCAGGGGAAAAACTGTTTTTT
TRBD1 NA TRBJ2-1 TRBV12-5 CASARSGGVDEQFF TGTGCTAGTGCCCGGTCAGGGGGCGTCGATGAGCAGTTCTTC
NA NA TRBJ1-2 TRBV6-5 CASSNGVLDGYTF TGTGCCAGCAGTAACGGAGTTCTAGATGGCTACACCTTC
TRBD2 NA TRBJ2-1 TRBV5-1 CASSLTGGSSYNEQFF TGCGCCAGCAGCCTCACGGGCGGGAGCTCCTACAATGAGCAGTTCTTC
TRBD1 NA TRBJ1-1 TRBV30 CAWSKIGQGRAEAFF TGTGCCTGGAGTAAAATCGGACAGGGCAGAGCTGAAGCTTTCTTT
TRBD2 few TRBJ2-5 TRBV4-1 CASSRSSGHEGETQYF TGCGCCAGCAGCCGATCTAGCGGGCACGAAGGAGAGACCCAGTACTTC
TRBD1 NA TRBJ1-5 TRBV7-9 CASRDGAGGPQHF TGTGCCAGCAGGGACGGCGCAGGGGGGCCCCAGCATTTT
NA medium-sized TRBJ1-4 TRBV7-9 CASSPVGAGEKLFF TGTGCCAGCAGCCCCGTGGGGGCGGGTGAAAAACTGTTTTTT
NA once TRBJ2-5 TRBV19 CASNPRGEGLETQYF TGTGCCAGTAACCCAAGGGGGGAGGGCCTGGAGACCCAGTACTTC
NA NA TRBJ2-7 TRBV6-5 CASESPFGSSYEQYF TGTGCCAGCGAATCACCATTTGGCAGCTCCTACGAGCAGTACTTC
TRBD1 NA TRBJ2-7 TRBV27 CASSSFPGGIGHEQYF TGTGCCAGCAGTTCCTTTCCAGGGGGAATCGGCCACGAGCAGTACTTC
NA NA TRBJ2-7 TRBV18 CASSPEAPTYEQYF TGTGCCAGCTCACCAGAGGCACCTACCTACGAGCAGTACTTC
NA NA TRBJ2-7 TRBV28 CASSLGHQPRYEQYF TGTGCCAGCAGTTTAGGCCATCAACCCCGTTACGAGCAGTACTTC
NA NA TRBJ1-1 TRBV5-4 CASSFGVLNTEAFF TGTGCCAGCAGCTTCGGGGTTCTGAACACTGAAGCTTTCTTT
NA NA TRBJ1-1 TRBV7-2 CASSAKSIWFMDRNTEAFF TGTGCCAGCAGCGCGAAAAGTATTTGGTTTATGGACAGGAACACTGAAGCTTTCTTT
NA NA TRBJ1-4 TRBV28 CASSPWEGLDEKLFF TGTGCCAGCAGTCCCTGGGAGGGGTTGGATGAAAAACTGTTTTTT
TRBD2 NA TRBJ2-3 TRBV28 CASSFNTGLGDTQYF TGTGCCAGCAGTTTTAATACGGGACTAGGGGATACGCAGTATTTT
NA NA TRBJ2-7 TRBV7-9 CASSLAFGISYEQYF TGTGCCAGCAGCTTAGCCTTCGGGATCAGCTACGAGCAGTACTTC
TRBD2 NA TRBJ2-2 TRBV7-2 CASSLRGTTNTGELFF TGTGCCAGCAGCCTACGGGGGACTACCAACACCGGGGAGCTGTTTTTT
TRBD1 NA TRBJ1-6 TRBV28 CASSPKGRDRGRRNSPLHF TGTGCCAGCAGTCCCAAGGGTAGGGACAGGGGGCGCAGAAATTCACCCCTCCACTTT
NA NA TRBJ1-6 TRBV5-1 CASSLAVGRGFSPLHF TGCGCCAGCAGCTTGGCCGTGGGCAGGGGTTTTTCACCCCTCCACTTT
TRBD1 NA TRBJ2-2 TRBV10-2 CATWTGGNGELFF TGCGCCACCTGGACAGGGGGGAACGGGGAGCTGTTTTTT
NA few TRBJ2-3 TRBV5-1 CASSLRDKLTDTQYF TGCGCCAGCAGCTTGAGGGACAAGCTCACAGATACGCAGTATTTT
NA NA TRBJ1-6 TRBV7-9 CASSDSSNSPLHF TGTGCCAGCAGTGACAGCAGTAATTCACCCCTCCACTTT
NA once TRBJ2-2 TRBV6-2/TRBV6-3 CASSYSGDGTGELFF TGTGCCAGCAGTTATTCAGGGGATGGCACCGGGGAGCTGTTTTTT
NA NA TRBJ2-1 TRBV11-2 CASSTEDVNNEQFF TGTGCCAGCAGCACGGAGGACGTGAACAATGAGCAGTTCTTC
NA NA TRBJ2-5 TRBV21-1 CASSPKGGQKETQYF TGTGCCAGCAGCCCTAAAGGGGGCCAAAAAGAGACCCAGTACTTC
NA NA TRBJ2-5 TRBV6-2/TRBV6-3 CASSYKRYEETQYF TGTGCCAGCAGTTACAAGAGGTACGAAGAGACCCAGTACTTC
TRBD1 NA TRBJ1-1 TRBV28 CASSPQGLPEAFF TGTGCCAGCAGTCCACAGGGGTTGCCTGAAGCTTTCTTT
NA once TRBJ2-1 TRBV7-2 CASSLELFNGGNEQFF TGTGCCAGCAGCTTAGAACTCTTTAACGGGGGCAATGAGCAGTTCTTC